This entry features one T cell receptor beta chain sequence. Its specificity is unknown. A second PCR of about 7 to 11 cycles used a sample-barcoded 5' primer and a J-beta primer mix. Every sample gave at least 2.5 million paired-end reads containing CDR3. MiXCR, applied by TCRdb to the 5' RACE reads, yields one record per CDR3 protein. The top ten clones hold roughly 18% of a sample with 650,000 to 800,000 distinct CDR3 sequences, 40% to 50% of them seen once. The sample is drawn from a study of blood T cells in healthy people across ages. The study's findings and limits: Conclusively comparing naive with antigen-experienced cells was impossible with unsorted PBMCs.

Trimming removed 5 bases at V and 7 bases at J, with 13 bases between. The CDR3 sequence is 14 residues long. Germline CDR1 and CDR2: SGDLS and YYNGEE. Extractions gave at least 5 micrograms of total RNA per sample. This receptor was obtained from a man aged 55 to 70 in good health. Source material: blood. The chain couples TRBV9 to TRBJ1-6; no definite D call. This chain's CDR3 is CASSPATGNSPLHF. The CDR3 nucleotides are TGTGCCAGCAGTCCGGCTACGGGGAATTCACCCCTCCACTTT. Supplemented by reference TRBV9 and TRBJ1-6, the full variable domain reads DSGVTQTPKHLITATGQRVTLRCSPRSGDLSVYWYQQSLDQGLQFLIQYYNGEERAKGNILERFSAQQFPDLHSELNLSSLELGDSALYFCASSPATGNSPLHFGNGTRLTVT.